This is a list of T cell receptor beta chains from one sample in a study of cytomegalovirus exposure and HLA in healthy donors. Libraries were prepared by immunoSEQ multiplex PCR; TCRdb keeps only in-frame clonotypes and omits some of them. Seen here are some 160,000 clones, approximately 9% observed once, and the top ten hold around 1.9%. The sample consisted of PBMCs. The receptors were gathered from a male donor in good health and CMV-seronegative. Both conserved end residues are part of each CDR3. D genes are given only for firm matches. Where a row states a size, it is once, few, many or the class of an expanded clone; other rows omit it.

clone_size,d_call,v_call,j_call,cdr3_aa,cdr3_nt
few,TRBD1,TRBV4-1,TRBJ2-7,CASSQVQGDSYEQYF,TGCGCCAGCAGCCAAGTACAGGGGGACTCCTACGAGCAGTACTTC
.,TRBD2,TRBV7-8,TRBJ2-7,CASSLSGRAYEQYF,TGTGCCAGCAGCTTATCGGGGAGGGCCTACGAGCAGTACTTC
.,TRBD1,TRBV27,TRBJ2-3,CASSPASGQVTDTQYF,TGTGCCAGCAGCCCTGCCTCGGGACAGGTCACAGATACGCAGTATTTT
few,.,TRBV19,TRBJ2-6,CASTPGGSGANVLTF,TGTGCCAGTACCCCCGGGGGCTCTGGGGCCAACGTCCTGACTTTC
.,.,TRBV13,TRBJ1-1,CASNSFEYTEAFF,TGTGCCAGCAACTCATTCGAGTACACTGAAGCTTTCTTT
.,.,TRBV4-3,TRBJ1-4,CASSQDRITRNEKLFF,TGCGCCAGCAGCCAAGATCGAATCACACGAAATGAAAAACTGTTTTTT
few,TRBD1,TRBV11-3,TRBJ2-7,CASTLPGQGFSEQYF,TGTGCCAGCACCCTACCGGGACAGGGGTTTTCCGAGCAGTACTTC
.,TRBD1,TRBV19,TRBJ2-6,CASSTYPGQGTSGANVLTF,TGTGCCAGTAGTACCTACCCGGGACAGGGCACGTCCGGGGCCAACGTCCTGACTTTC
few,.,TRBV4-1,TRBJ2-1,CASSLELGGGYNEQFF,TGCGCCAGCAGCCTAGAACTGGGAGGTGGGTACAATGAGCAGTTCTTC
few,TRBD1,TRBV2,TRBJ1-2,CASSPDRSYYGYTF,TGTGCCAGCAGCCCGGACAGGAGCTACTATGGCTACACCTTC
.,TRBD1,TRBV28,TRBJ1-1,CASRPGQENTEAFF,TGTGCCAGCAGACCGGGACAGGAAAACACTGAAGCTTTCTTT
.,.,TRBV4-3,TRBJ1-4,CASSQDRGGFEKLFF,TGCGCCAGCAGCCAAGATAGAGGAGGGTTTGAAAAACTGTTTTTT
.,.,TRBV6-6,TRBJ2-3,CASSPLDSTDTQYF,TGTGCCAGCAGTCCTCTCGACTCCACAGATACGCAGTATTTT
few,.,TRBV7-3,TRBJ2-1,CASSPRQAAYNEQFF,TGTGCCAGCAGCCCGAGACAGGCCGCCTACAATGAGCAGTTCTTC
once,.,TRBV18,TRBJ2-7,CASSSGYEQYF,TGTGCCAGCTCATCGGGGTACGAGCAGTACTTC
few,TRBD2,TRBV4-2,TRBJ2-7,CASSQDPSGIGYEQYF,TGTGCCAGCAGCCAAGATCCTAGCGGGATAGGTTACGAGCAGTACTTC
.,TRBD1,TRBV10-3,TRBJ1-2,CANGTADYGYTF,TGTGCCAACGGGACAGCCGACTATGGCTACACCTTC
.,TRBD1,TRBV7-2,TRBJ1-1,CASSLGQTGEAFF,TGTGCCAGCAGCTTAGGCCAGACAGGGGAAGCTTTCTTT
.,.,TRBV6-6,TRBJ2-7,CASRARSSYEQYF,TGTGCCAGCAGAGCAAGGAGCTCCTACGAGCAGTACTTC
few,.,TRBV28,TRBJ1-1,CASRTGQNTEAFF,TGTGCCAGCCGTACAGGGCAGAACACTGAAGCTTTCTTT
few,TRBD1,TRBV28,TRBJ1-5,CASSQGTARRAYSNQPQHF,TGTGCCAGCAGCCAAGGGACAGCCCGGCGGGCCTATAGCAATCAGCCCCAGCATTTT
.,TRBD1,TRBV27,TRBJ1-2,CASSRQGSGYTF,TGTGCCAGCAGTCGACAGGGAAGTGGCTACACCTTC
few,TRBD1,TRBV28,TRBJ2-3,CASRQPRQGMITDTQYF,TGTGCCAGCAGACAACCCAGACAGGGGATGATTACAGATACGCAGTATTTT
.,.,TRBV4-3,TRBJ2-3,CASSQDRSFTDTQYF,TGCGCCAGCAGCCAAGATAGATCCTTCACAGATACGCAGTATTTT
few,.,TRBV19,TRBJ1-5,CASRWQANQPQHF,TGTGCCAGTAGGTGGCAGGCAAATCAGCCCCAGCATTTT
.,TRBD2,TRBV27,TRBJ2-1,CASSYLAVSSYNEQFF,TGTGCCAGCAGTTACCTAGCGGTTAGCTCCTACAATGAGCAGTTCTTC
.,.,TRBV27,TRBJ2-2,CASSPLTGELFF,TGTGCCAGCAGTCCTTTGACCGGGGAGCTGTTTTTT
few,.,TRBV7-8,TRBJ2-1,CASSPRGGQGGSYNEQFF,TGTGCCAGCAGCCCCCGGGGGGGTCAGGGGGGCTCCTACAATGAGCAGTTCTTC
few,.,TRBV6-6,TRBJ2-5,CASSPDSTQETQYF,TGTGCCAGCAGCCCAGACAGTACCCAAGAGACCCAGTACTTC
.,.,TRBV2,TRBJ2-4,CATAGTEKNIQYF,TGTGCTACCGCGGGCACGGAGAAAAACATTCAGTACTTC
few,.,TRBV4-3,TRBJ1-1,CASSQEVVRDSPEAFF,TGCGCCAGCAGCCAAGAAGTCGTCAGGGACTCCCCTGAAGCTTTCTTT
.,.,TRBV19,TRBJ1-3,CASFPTGEESGNTIYF,TGTGCCAGTTTCCCTACGGGGGAAGAATCTGGAAACACCATATATTTT
.,TRBD1,TRBV7-2,TRBJ1-2,CASSLAGGSDYGYTF,TGTGCCAGCAGCTTAGCAGGGGGCAGTGACTATGGCTACACCTTC
.,.,TRBV5-6,TRBJ2-7,CASSRPLEGFYEQYF,TGTGCCAGCAGCCGCCCTTTGGAGGGGTTTTACGAGCAGTACTTC
few,.,TRBV19,TRBJ1-1,CASRSQAMNTEAFF,TGTGCCAGTAGGTCCCAGGCGATGAACACTGAAGCTTTCTTT
.,.,TRBV5-6,TRBJ1-1,CASSSGTPNTEAFF,TGTGCCAGCAGTTCCGGGACACCGAACACTGAAGCTTTCTTT
.,.,TRBV4-3,TRBJ1-2,CASSQATDITYYGYTF,TGCGCCAGCAGCCAGGCGACAGACATCACCTACTATGGCTACACCTTC
few,.,TRBV2,TRBJ1-1,CASIFLESRGMNTEAFF,TGTGCCAGCATCTTCCTTGAGAGCAGGGGTATGAACACTGAAGCTTTCTTT
few,TRBD1,TRBV6-1,TRBJ2-7,CASSELGQAYEQYF,TGTGCCAGCAGTGAATTGGGACAGGCCTACGAGCAGTACTTC
.,TRBD2,TRBV7-2,TRBJ2-3,CASSLVGGVGTDTQYF,TGTGCCAGCAGCTTAGTGGGGGGGGTTGGTACAGATACGCAGTATTTT
.,.,TRBV15,TRBJ1-2,CTTGREGYGYTF,TGTACCACCGGGCGGGAGGGCTATGGCTACACCTTC
.,TRBD1,TRBV28,TRBJ2-7,CASSPGQDEQYF,TGTGCCAGCAGCCCCGGACAGGACGAGCAGTACTTC
.,TRBD1,TRBV29-1,TRBJ1-2,CSVRTGNYGYTF,TGCAGCGTTAGGACAGGCAACTATGGCTACACCTTC
few,TRBD1,TRBV19,TRBJ2-7,CASGRDSGYEQYF,TGTGCCAGTGGCCGGGACAGTGGGTACGAGCAGTACTTC
few,TRBD2,TRBV28,TRBJ2-3,CASSTLGLAGATDTQYF,TGTGCCAGCAGTACTCTCGGACTAGCGGGAGCCACAGATACGCAGTATTTT
.,.,TRBV29-1,TRBJ2-1,CSVCNYNEQFF,TGCAGCGTTTGTAACTACAATGAGCAGTTCTTC
few,TRBD1,TRBV28,TRBJ1-2,CASSIWTGHYTF,TGTGCCAGCAGTATCTGGACAGGCCACTACACCTTC
.,TRBD1,TRBV7-9,TRBJ1-1,CASSLARGPMNTEAFF,TGTGCCAGCAGCTTAGCCAGGGGGCCTATGAACACTGAAGCTTTCTTT
.,.,TRBV4-3,TRBJ2-7,CASSPGRGGYYEQYF,TGCGCCAGCAGCCCCGGTAGAGGGGGATACTACGAGCAGTACTTC
.,.,TRBV2,TRBJ1-5,CASSEGTGLVQPQHF,TGTGCCAGCAGTGAAGGTACAGGGTTGGTTCAGCCCCAGCATTTT
.,TRBD1,TRBV19,TRBJ1-2,CASSIRGQGARGYTF,TGTGCCAGTAGTATTAGGGGACAGGGGGCGCGTGGCTACACCTTC
few,TRBD1,TRBV4-3,TRBJ2-7,CASSLTGQDEQYF,TGCGCCAGCAGCCTTACCGGACAGGACGAGCAGTACTTC
few,.,TRBV4-1,TRBJ1-5,CASSHPGDNQPQHF,TGCGCCAGCAGCCACCCAGGCGACAATCAGCCCCAGCATTTT